These T cell receptor beta chains were read from a single sample in a study of T cells in Graves' hyperthyroidism and ophthalmopathy. TCRdb reanalysed the multiplex PCR reads using MiXCR and keeps one entry per CDR3 protein. The data contain hundreds of thousands of distinct CDR3 sequences, about 45% of them seen just once; the ten biggest clones take up 7% to 7.5%. Sequencing input: peripheral blood or thyroid tissue (not recorded which). The receptors derive from an adult man with Graves' disease, either hyperthyroidism or ophthalmopathy (not recorded which). Both conserved end residues are part of each CDR3. A D gene is named only where the DNA matches it firmly. Rows give clone size only sometimes, using once, few, many, or a class for an expanded clone.

v_call	clone_size	j_call	d_call	cdr3_nt	cdr3_aa
TRBV2	.	TRBJ2-1	.	TGTGCCAGCAAGATAGGGGGGTTATCAGGGAATGAGCAGTTCTTC	CASKIGGLSGNEQFF
TRBV7-2	many	TRBJ2-2	.	TGTGCCAGCAGCTTAGTTATGGCCACCGGGGAGCTGTTTTTT	CASSLVMATGELFF
TRBV6-1	.	TRBJ2-2	TRBD2	TGTGCCAGCAAAGGGACTAGTTTTTCCACCGGGGAGCTGTTTTTT	CASKGTSFSTGELFF
TRBV7-2	.	TRBJ2-7	TRBD1	TGTGCCAGCAGCTCACGCTCCGGGACAGGGCCCTACGAGCAGTACTTC	CASSSRSGTGPYEQYF
TRBV12-3/TRBV12-4	once	TRBJ1-1	TRBD1	TGTGCCAGCACCGCGACAGGGCGAGGTACTGAAGCTTTCTTT	CASTATGRGTEAFF
TRBV25-1	.	TRBJ1-1	TRBD1	TGTGCCAGCAGGACAGGGGGCTTTCACACTGAAGCTTTCTTT	CASRTGGFHTEAFF
TRBV19	few	TRBJ1-1	.	TGTGCCAGTAGTGACATCCTCTCGGGGTTGAACACTGAAGCTTTCTTT	CASSDILSGLNTEAFF
TRBV5-1	many	TRBJ1-2	TRBD1	TGCGCCAGCAGTCAGGGGGCGTATGGCTACACCTTC	CASSQGAYGYTF
TRBV6-6	once	TRBJ1-5	TRBD1	TGTGCCAGCAGCCCCGGGACAGTGGCTCAGCCCCAGCATTTT	CASSPGTVAQPQHF
TRBV4-1	.	TRBJ1-1	.	TGCGCCAGCAGAATTATAGGAGGAACTGAAGCTTTCTTT	CASRIIGGTEAFF
TRBV6-5	.	TRBJ1-3	.	TGTGCCAGCACCCGTGAGACAGGCTCTGGAAACACCATACATTTT	CASTRETGSGNTIHF
TRBV6-1	many	TRBJ1-2	.	TGTGCCAGCAGTGAATTCGGGGGCGGGGGCTACACCTTC	CASSEFGGGGYTF
TRBV2	.	TRBJ2-5	TRBD2	TGTGCCAGCAGCTCCGGGACTAGCGGGGGGATGGGCCAGTACTTC	CASSSGTSGGMGQYF
TRBV28	.	TRBJ1-5	TRBD1	TGTGCCGGAAGTGGGACAGACCATAGCAATCAGCCCCAGCATTTT	CAGSGTDHSNQPQHF
TRBV5-1	.	TRBJ1-6	.	TGCGCCAGCAGTACAGGCGTGGGTTCACCCCTCCACTTT	CASSTGVGSPLHF
TRBV9	few	TRBJ1-2	.	TGTGCCAGCAGCGTAGGTCCAGGGAGCGTTGACTATGGCTACACCTTC	CASSVGPGSVDYGYTF
TRBV10-3	.	TRBJ1-1	.	TGTGCCATCAGTGACCGGACAGAGGCTTTCTTT	CAISDRTEAFF
TRBV4-2	few	TRBJ1-1	.	TGTGCCAGCAGCCAAGGCGACAGGCAGAACACTGAAGCTTTCTTT	CASSQGDRQNTEAFF
TRBV7-9	.	TRBJ2-5	.	TGTGCCAGCAGCTACGGGACAAAAAAAGAGACCCAGTACTTC	CASSYGTKKETQYF
TRBV7-2	many	TRBJ1-6	TRBD1	TGTGCCAGCAGCTATGGACAGGGAGGGAATTCACCCCTCCACTTT	CASSYGQGGNSPLHF
TRBV20-1	.	TRBJ1-5	.	TGCAGTGCTAGAGATGCAGGGAAGGATAGCAATCAGCCCCAGCATTTT	CSARDAGKDSNQPQHF
TRBV7-2	.	TRBJ2-2	TRBD1	TGTGCCAGCAGCTTAGAGACAGGGGAGGCTGCGGGGGAGCTGTTTTTT	CASSLETGEAAGELFF
TRBV7-9	few	TRBJ1-1	.	TGTGCCAGCAGCCCACTTTGGGGGGCTGGCACTGAAGCTTTCTTT	CASSPLWGAGTEAFF
TRBV7-6	.	TRBJ2-7	TRBD1	TGTGCCAGCAGCCCTAGGACAGGCTCCCACGAGCAGTACTTC	CASSPRTGSHEQYF
TRBV29-1	.	TRBJ1-6	TRBD1	TGCAGCGTGGTCGGGACAGGGGGTTCACCCCTCCACTTT	CSVVGTGGSPLHF
TRBV29-1	.	TRBJ2-5	TRBD1	TGCAGCCCGACAGGGCCTGCGGAGACCCAGTACTTC	CSPTGPAETQYF
TRBV29-1	few	TRBJ1-1	TRBD1	TGCAGCGTTGAAGAGACAACAGGGGCTCACACTGAAGCTTTCTTT	CSVEETTGAHTEAFF
TRBV24-1	once	TRBJ1-5	.	TGTGCCGCCAGTGATTTACCGGATCAGCCCCAGCATTTT	CAASDLPDQPQHF
TRBV14	.	TRBJ2-2	.	TGTGCCAGCTCTAACCGACAGTACACCGGGGAGCTGTTTTTT	CASSNRQYTGELFF
TRBV29-1	.	TRBJ1-2	TRBD1	TGCAGCCAAGCAGGGGGTTTGGACTATGGCTACACCTTC	CSQAGGLDYGYTF
TRBV10-3	many	TRBJ1-1	.	TGTGCCATCAGTGAAGGGCCCGAAGCTGAAGCTTTCTTT	CAISEGPEAEAFF
TRBV7-9	many	TRBJ2-5	.	TGTGCCAGCAGCTTGGGACTTAGCGGTTGGGAGACCCAGTACTTC	CASSLGLSGWETQYF
TRBV2	.	TRBJ2-5	TRBD2	TGTGCCTTGGCGAGCGGGGAGGAGACCCAGTACTTC	CALASGEETQYF
TRBV2	many	TRBJ1-2	TRBD1	TGTGCCAGCAGTGAATTGGGACAGGGGAAAGGAGGCTACACCTTC	CASSELGQGKGGYTF
TRBV25-1	.	TRBJ1-2	.	TGTGCCAGCAGCCCGTTAACACAGGACGGTGGCTACACCTTC	CASSPLTQDGGYTF